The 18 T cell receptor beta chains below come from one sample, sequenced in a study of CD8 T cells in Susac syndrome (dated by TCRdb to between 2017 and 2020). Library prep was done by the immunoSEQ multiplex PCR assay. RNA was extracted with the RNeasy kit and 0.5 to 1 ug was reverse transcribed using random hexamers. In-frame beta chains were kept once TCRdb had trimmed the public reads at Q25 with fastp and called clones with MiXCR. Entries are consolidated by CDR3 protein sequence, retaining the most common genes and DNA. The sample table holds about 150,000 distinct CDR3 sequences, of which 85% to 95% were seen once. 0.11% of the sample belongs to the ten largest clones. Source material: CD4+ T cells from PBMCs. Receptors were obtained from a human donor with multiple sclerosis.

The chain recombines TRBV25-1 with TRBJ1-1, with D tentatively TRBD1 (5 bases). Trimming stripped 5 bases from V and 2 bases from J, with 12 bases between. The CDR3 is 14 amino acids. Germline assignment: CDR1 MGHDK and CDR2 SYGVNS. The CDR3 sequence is CASSLGDSNTEAFF. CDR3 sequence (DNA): TGTGCCAGCAGTCTAGGGGATTCCAACACTGAAGCTTTCTTT.

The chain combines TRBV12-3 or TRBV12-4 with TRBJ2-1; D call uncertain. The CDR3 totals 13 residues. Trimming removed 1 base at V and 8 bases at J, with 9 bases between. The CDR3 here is CASSLEGFDEQFF. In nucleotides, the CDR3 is TGTGCCAGCAGTTTAGAAGGGTTCGATGAGCAGTTCTTC.

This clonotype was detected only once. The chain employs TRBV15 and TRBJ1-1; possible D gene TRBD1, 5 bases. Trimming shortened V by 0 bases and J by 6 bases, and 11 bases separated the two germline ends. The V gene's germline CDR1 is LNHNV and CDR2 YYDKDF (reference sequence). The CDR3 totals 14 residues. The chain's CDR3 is CATSRDFSGSEAFF. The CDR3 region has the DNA TGTGCCACCAGCAGAGATTTTTCAGGGTCTGAAGCTTTCTTT.

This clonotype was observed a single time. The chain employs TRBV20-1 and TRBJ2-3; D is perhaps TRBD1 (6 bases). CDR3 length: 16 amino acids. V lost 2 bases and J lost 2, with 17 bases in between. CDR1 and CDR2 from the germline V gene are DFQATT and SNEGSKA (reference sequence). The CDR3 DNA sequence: TGCAGTGCTAGATCGAGACAGGTCATAACCACAGATACGCAGTATTTT. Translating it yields CSARSRQVITTDTQYF.

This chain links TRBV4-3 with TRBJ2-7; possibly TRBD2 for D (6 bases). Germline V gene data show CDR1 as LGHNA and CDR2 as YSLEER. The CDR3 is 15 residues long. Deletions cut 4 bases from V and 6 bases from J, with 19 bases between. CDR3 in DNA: TGCGCCAGCAGCCCAGGACTATTCTGGGCTGGCGAGCAGTACTTC. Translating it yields CASSPGLFWAGEQYF.

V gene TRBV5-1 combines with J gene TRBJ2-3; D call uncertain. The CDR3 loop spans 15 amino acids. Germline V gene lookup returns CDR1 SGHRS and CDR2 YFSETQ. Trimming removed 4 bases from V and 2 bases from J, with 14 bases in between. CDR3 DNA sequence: TGCGCCAGCAGCCTGACATACCCCCACACAGATACGCAGTATTTT. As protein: CASSLTYPHTDTQYF. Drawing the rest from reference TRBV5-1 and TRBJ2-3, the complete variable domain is KAGVTQTPRYLIKTRGQQVTLSCSPISGHRSVSWYQQTPGQGLQFLFEYFSETQRNKGNFPGRFSGRQFSNSRSEMNVSTLELGDSALYLCASSLTYPHTDTQYFGPGTRLTVL.

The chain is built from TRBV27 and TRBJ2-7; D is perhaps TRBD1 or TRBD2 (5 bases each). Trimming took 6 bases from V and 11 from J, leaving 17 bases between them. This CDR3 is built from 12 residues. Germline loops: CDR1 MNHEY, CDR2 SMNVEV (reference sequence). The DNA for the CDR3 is TGTGCCAGCAGGGGGACGGTCCAGAGGGAGTACTTC. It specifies CASRGTVQREYF.

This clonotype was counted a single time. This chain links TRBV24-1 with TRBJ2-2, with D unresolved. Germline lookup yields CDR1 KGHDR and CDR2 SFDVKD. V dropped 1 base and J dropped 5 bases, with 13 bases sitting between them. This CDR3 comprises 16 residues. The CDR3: CATSDFSISRTGELFF. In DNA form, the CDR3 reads TGTGCCACCAGTGATTTTTCAATTTCCCGAACCGGGGAGCTGTTTTTT.

The CDR3 here is CATAMGRVNEQYF. The CDR3 bases are TGTGCCACGGCGATGGGAAGGGTCAACGAGCAGTACTTC. The chain is built from TRBV27 and TRBJ2-7; D remains ambiguous. Germline V gene lookup returns CDR1 MNHEY and CDR2 SMNVEV (reference sequence). Deletions cut 10 bases from V and 5 bases from J, with 18 bases between. The CDR3 sequence is 13 residues long.

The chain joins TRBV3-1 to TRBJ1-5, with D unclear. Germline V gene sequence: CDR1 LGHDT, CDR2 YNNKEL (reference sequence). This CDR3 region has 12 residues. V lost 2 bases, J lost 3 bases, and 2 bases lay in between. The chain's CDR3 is CASSQLNQPQHF. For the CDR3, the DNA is TGTGCCAGCAGCCAACTCAATCAGCCCCAGCATTTT.

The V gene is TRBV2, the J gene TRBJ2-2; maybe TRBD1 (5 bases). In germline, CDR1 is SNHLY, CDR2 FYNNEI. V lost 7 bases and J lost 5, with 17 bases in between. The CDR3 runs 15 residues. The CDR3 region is CASKTVLRSTGELFF. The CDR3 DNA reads TGTGCCAGCAAGACAGTCTTGCGCTCTACCGGGGAGCTGTTTTTT. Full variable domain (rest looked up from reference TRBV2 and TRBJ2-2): EPEVTQTPSHQVTQMGQEVILRCVPISNHLYFYWYRQILGQKVEFLVSFYNNEISEKSEIFDDQFSVERPDGSNFTLKIRSTKLEDSAMYFCASKTVLRSTGELFFGEGSRLTVL.

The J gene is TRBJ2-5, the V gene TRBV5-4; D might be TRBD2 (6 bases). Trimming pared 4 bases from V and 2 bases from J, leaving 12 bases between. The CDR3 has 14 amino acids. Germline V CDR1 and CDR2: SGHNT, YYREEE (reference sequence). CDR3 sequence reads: CASSAGTVQETQYF. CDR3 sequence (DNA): TGTGCCAGCAGCGCCGGGACTGTGCAAGAGACCCAGTACTTC.

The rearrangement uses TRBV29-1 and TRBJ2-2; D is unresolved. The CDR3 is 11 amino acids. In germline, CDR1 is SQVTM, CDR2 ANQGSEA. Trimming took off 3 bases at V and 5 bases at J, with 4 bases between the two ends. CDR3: CSVEGTGELFF. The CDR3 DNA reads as TGCAGCGTTGAGGGGACCGGGGAGCTGTTTTTT.

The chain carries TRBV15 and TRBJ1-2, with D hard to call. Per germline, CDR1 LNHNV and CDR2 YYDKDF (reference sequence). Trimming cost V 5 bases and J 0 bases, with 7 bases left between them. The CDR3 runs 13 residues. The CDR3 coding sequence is TGTGCCACCAGCTTACTAACTAACTATGGCTACACCTTC. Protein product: CATSLLTNYGYTF.

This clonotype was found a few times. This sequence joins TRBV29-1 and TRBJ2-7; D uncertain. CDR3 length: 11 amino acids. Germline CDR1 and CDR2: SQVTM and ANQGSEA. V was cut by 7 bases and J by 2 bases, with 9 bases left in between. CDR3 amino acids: CSAWLPYEQYF. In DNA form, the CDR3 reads TGCAGCGCGTGGCTTCCCTACGAGCAGTACTTC.

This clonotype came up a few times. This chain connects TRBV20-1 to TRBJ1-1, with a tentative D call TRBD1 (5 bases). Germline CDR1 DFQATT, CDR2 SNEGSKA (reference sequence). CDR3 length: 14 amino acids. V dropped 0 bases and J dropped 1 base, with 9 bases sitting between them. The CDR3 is CSARDTGGNTEAFF. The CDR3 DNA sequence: TGCAGTGCTAGAGATACAGGCGGGAACACTGAAGCTTTCTTT.

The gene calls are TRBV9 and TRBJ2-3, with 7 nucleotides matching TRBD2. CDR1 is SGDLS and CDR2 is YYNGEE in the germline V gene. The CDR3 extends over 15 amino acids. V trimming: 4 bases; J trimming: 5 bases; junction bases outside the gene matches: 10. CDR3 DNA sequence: TGTGCCAGCAGCTTCTCCGGGACTATTGGAGATACGCAGTATTTT. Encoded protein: CASSFSGTIGDTQYF.

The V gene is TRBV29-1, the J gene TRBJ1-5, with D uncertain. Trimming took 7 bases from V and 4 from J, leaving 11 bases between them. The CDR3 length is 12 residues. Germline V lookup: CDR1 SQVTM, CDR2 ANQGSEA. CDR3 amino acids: CSAGDGNQPQHF. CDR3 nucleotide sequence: TGCAGCGCGGGTGATGGAAATCAGCCCCAGCATTTT.